This T cell receptor beta chain was profiled in a study of T cells expressing NK-cell markers. Looking at the study overall: With respect to HCMV, seven of the eight sequenced donors were seropositive, and one was seronegative. Broader study findings: Expanded clones of NKG2C+ T cells had an unclear HCMV specificity.

The CDR3 sequence is 17 residues long. CDR1 and CDR2 (germline): MNHEY, SMNVEV (reference sequence). Of note for this clonotype: Its antigen is not identified.

TCRdb re-called the 5' RACE reads and catalogs CDR3 proteins one per entry, DNA excluded. The ten top clones account for around 5.2%, within a sample of roughly 390,000 distinct CDR3 sequences. Sequenced: blood T cells: a sorted CD56 or NKG2C T cell subset, CD4+ or CD8+ T cells, or bulk PBMC T cells (not recorded which). This TCR was sampled from a man aged 18 to 69 in good health. The rearrangement links TRBV27 to TRBJ2-3; TCRdb returns TRBD2, unconfirmable since there is no DNA. CDR3 amino acids: CASSPTLIAGYTDTQYF.